The T cell receptor (beta chain) under discussion was sequenced for a study of blood T cells in healthy people across ages. The CDR3 runs 10 residues. V shed 4 bases and J 12 bases; nucleotides not matched to a gene: 2. CDR1 and CDR2 from the germline V gene are LGHNT and FRNRAP. Primers used in a second PCR of roughly 6 to 11 cycles were a sample-barcoded 5' primer and a J-beta primer mix. One entry per CDR3 protein results from TCRdb running MiXCR on the 5' RACE reads. The table includes 1.5 million to 2 million distinct CDR3 sequences, roughly 27% detected once. This chain links TRBV12-5 with TRBJ2-7; TRBD1 aligns across 8 bases. The sequenced sample was blood. The sequence came from a woman in her twenties or thirties in good health. The CDR3 region has the DNA TGTGCTAGTGGTTGGGACAGGATGTACTTC. It codes for CASGWDRMYF.